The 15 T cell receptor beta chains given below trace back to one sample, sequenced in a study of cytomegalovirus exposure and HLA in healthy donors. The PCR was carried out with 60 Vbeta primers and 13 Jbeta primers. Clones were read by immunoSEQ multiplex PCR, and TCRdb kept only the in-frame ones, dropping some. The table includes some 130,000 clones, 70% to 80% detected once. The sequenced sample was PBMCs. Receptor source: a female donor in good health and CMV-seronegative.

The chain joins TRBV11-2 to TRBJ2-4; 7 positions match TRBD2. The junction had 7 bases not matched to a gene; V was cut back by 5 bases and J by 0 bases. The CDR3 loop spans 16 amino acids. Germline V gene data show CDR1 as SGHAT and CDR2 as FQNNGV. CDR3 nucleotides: TGTGCCAGCAGCAATTGGGGAGGGGTAGCCAAAAACATTCAGTACTTC. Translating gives CASSNWGGVAKNIQYF.

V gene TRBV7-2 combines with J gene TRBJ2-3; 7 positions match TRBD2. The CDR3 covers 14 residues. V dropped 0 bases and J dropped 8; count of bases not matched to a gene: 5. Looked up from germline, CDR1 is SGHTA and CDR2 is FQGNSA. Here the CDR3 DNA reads TGTGCCAGCAGCTTAGCGGGAGGGCCCTCTACGCAGTATTTT. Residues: CASSLAGGPSTQYF.

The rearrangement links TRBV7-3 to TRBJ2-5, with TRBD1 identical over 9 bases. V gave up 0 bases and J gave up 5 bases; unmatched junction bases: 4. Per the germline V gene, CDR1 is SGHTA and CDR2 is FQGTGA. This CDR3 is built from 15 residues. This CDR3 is CASSLTGTGRETQYF. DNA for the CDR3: TGTGCCAGCAGCTTAACCGGGACAGGGAGGGAGACCCAGTACTTC.

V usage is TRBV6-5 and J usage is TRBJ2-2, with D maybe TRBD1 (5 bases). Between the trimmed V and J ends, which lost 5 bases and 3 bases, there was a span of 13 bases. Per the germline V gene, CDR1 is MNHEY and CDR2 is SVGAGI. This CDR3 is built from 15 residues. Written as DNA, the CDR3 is TGTGCCAGCAGTCCCCCCAGGGCTGACACCGGGGAGCTGTTTTTT. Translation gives CASSPPRADTGELFF.

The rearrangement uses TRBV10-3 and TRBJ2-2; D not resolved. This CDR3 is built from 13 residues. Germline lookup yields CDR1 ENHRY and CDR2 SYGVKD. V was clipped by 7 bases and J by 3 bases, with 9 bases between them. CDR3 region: CAITRQDTGELFF. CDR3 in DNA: TGTGCCATCACTAGGCAAGACACCGGGGAGCTGTTTTTT.

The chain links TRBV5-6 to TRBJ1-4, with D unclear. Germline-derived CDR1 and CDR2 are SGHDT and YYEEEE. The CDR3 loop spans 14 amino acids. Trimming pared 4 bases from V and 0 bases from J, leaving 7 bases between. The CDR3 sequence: CASSAVATNEKLFF. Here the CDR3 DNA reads TGTGCCAGCAGCGCGGTTGCAACTAATGAAAAACTGTTTTTT. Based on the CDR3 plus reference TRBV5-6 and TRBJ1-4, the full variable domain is DAGVTQSPTHLIKTRGQQVTLRCSPKSGHDTVSWYQQALGQGPQFIFQYYEEEERQRGNFPDRFSGHQFPNYSSELNVNALLLGDSALYLCASSAVATNEKLFFGSGTQLSVL.

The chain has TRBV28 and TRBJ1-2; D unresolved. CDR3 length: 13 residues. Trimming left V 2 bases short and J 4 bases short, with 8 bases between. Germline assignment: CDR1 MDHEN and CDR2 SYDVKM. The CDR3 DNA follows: TGTGCCAGCAGTTTAGGGCGGGTCTATGGCTACACCTTC. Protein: CASSLGRVYGYTF.

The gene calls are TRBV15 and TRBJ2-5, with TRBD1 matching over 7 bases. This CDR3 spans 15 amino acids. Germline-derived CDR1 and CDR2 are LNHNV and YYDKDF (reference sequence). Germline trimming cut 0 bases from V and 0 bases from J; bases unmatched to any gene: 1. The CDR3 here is CATSRDRGYQETQYF. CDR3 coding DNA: TGTGCCACCAGCAGAGACAGGGGGTACCAAGAGACCCAGTACTTC.

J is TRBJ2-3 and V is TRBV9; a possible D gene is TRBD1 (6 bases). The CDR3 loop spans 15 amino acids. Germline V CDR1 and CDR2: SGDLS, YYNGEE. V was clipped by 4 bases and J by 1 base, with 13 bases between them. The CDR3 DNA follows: TGTGCCAGCAGCCCCAGGGGAAGCGGCACAGATACGCAGTATTTT. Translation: CASSPRGSGTDTQYF.

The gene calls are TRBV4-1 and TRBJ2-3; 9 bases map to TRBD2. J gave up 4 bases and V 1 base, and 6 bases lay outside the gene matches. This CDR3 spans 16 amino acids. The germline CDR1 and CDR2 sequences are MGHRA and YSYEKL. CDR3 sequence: CASSQGREGRADTQYF. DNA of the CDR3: TGCGCCAGCAGCCAAGGGCGGGAGGGCCGAGCAGATACGCAGTATTTT.

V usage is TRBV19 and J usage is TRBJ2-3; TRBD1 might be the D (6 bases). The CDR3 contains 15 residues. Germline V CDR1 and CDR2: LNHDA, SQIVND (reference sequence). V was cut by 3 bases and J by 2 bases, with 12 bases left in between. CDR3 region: CASSIGQTLTDTQYF. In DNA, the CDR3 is TGTGCCAGTAGTATTGGACAGACACTCACAGATACGCAGTATTTT.

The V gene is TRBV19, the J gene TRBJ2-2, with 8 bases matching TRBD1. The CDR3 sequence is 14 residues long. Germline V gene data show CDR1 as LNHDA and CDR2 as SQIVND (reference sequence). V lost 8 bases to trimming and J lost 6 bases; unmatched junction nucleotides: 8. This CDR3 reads CASPRQGLAGELFF. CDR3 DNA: TGTGCCAGTCCGAGACAGGGGTTAGCCGGGGAGCTGTTTTTT. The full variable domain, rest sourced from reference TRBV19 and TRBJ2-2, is DGGITQSPKYLFRKEGQNVTLSCEQNLNHDAMYWYRQDPGQGLRLIYYSQIVNDFQKGDIAEGYSVSREKKESFPLTVTSAQKNPTAFYLCASPRQGLAGELFFGEGSRLTVL.

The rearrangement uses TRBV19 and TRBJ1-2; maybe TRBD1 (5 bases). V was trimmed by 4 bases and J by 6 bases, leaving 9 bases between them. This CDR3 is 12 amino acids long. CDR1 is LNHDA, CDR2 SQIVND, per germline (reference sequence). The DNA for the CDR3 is TGTGCCAGTAGTACAGGGAAGGATGGCTACACCTTC. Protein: CASSTGKDGYTF.

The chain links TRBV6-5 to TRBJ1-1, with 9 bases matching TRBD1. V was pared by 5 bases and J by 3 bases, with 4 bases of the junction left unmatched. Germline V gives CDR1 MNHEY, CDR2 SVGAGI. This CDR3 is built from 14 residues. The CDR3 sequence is CASSEWTGDTEAFF. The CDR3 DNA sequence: TGTGCCAGCAGTGAATGGACAGGGGACACTGAAGCTTTCTTT.

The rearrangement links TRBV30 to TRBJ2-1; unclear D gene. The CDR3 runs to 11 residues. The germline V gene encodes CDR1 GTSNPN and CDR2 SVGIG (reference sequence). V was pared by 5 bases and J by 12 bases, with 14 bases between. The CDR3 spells CAWEFASGQFF. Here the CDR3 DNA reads TGTGCCTGGGAGTTCGCGTCGGGGCAGTTCTTC.